The clone carrying this T cell receptor (beta chain) was seen ten or more times. The sample comes from a study of read filtering for tumor transcriptome and immune sequencing. Study-wide background: Transcriptome libraries were built from DNase-treated RNA.

This CDR3 has 15 residues. With 0 bases removed from V and 3 bases from J, the gap between germline ends came to 13 bases. From germline, CDR1 is SGDLS and CDR2 YYNGEE. This library used about 400 ng RNA and molecular barcoded adaptors spanning alpha/delta and beta/gamma chains. TCRdb redid the calling of the reads with MiXCR, one entry per CDR3 protein. In the table there are more than 30,000 distinct CDR3 sequences, around 13% of which are singletons. This receptor was identified in a donor at least 40 years old with multiple myeloma. The rearrangement uses TRBV9 and TRBJ2-7; D remains ambiguous. Sequencing used a population of CD138-negative cells sorted from bone marrow. The CDR3: CASSVASGWDYEQYF. CDR3 bases: TGTGCCAGCAGCGTAGCATCAGGCTGGGACTACGAGCAGTACTTC.